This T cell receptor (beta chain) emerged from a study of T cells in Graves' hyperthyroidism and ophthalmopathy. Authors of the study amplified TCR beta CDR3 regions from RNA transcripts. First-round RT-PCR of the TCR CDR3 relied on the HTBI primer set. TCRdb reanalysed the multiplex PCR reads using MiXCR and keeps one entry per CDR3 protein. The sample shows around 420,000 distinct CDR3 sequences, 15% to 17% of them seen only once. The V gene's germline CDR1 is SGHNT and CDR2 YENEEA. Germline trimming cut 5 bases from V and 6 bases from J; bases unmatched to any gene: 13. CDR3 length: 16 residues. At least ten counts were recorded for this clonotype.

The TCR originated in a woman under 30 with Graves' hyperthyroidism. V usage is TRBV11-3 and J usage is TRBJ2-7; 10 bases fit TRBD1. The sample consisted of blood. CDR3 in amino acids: CASSDARDRGGSEQYF. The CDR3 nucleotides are TGTGCCAGCAGCGACGCCCGGGACAGGGGAGGAAGCGAGCAGTACTTC.